The rows below give T cell receptor beta chains drawn from one sample of a study of HIV-infected children after antiretroviral therapy interruption. TCRdb analysed the 3' RACE reads with MiXCR anew, one entry per CDR3 protein. This sample has about 46,000 distinct CDR3 sequences; approximately 4.3% occur once, and the top ten carry roughly 0.7%. The source material was CD45RA+ CD4+ T cells from PBMCs, pooled from several time points, sampled from a donor given antiretroviral therapy, either interrupted or continuous. Receptors originate from a pool of human donors with HIV. Both conserved end residues are part of each CDR3. D genes are given only for firm matches. Clone size is not always given. Where it is, it says once, few, many or a class for expanded clones.

TRBV29-1,TRBD1,TRBJ2-7,-,CSVGGQQNGEQYF,TGCAGTGTAGGGGGACAGCAAAACGGCGAGCAGTACTTC
TRBV7-9,-,TRBJ2-1,medium-sized,CASSLLGSPYNEQFF,TGTGCCAGCAGCTTATTGGGGTCACCTTACAATGAGCAGTTCTTC
TRBV13,-,TRBJ2-2,many,CASSLGAPNTGELFF,TGTGCCAGCAGCTTAGGGGCGCCGAACACCGGGGAGCTGTTTTTT
TRBV3-1,TRBD2,TRBJ2-3,many,CASSLTGLAGTDTQYF,TGTGCCAGCAGCTTAACGGGACTAGCGGGCACAGATACGCAGTATTTT
TRBV2,-,TRBJ1-2,many,CASSEARGGAGYTF,TGTGCCAGCAGTGAAGCGAGGGGCGGGGCTGGCTACACCTTC
TRBV18,-,TRBJ2-3,many,CASSPTVEGVWADTQYF,TGTGCCAGCTCACCCACGGTTGAAGGGGTCTGGGCAGATACGCAGTATTTT
TRBV3-1,-,TRBJ1-1,many,CASSQAQSNTEAFF,TGTGCCAGCAGCCAAGCCCAGAGTAACACTGAAGCTTTCTTT
TRBV19,-,TRBJ1-2,many,CASNVGHRQFSGYTF,TGTGCCAGTAACGTGGGACACCGTCAATTTTCTGGCTACACCTTC
TRBV4-1,TRBD1,TRBJ2-7,many,CASAPGQGSYEQYF,TGCGCCAGCGCACCGGGACAGGGCTCCTACGAGCAGTACTTC
TRBV6-5,-,TRBJ2-6,few,CASSASGANVLTF,TGTGCCAGCAGTGCCAGTGGGGCCAACGTCCTGACTTTC
TRBV27,TRBD2,TRBJ2-1,many,CASSLKGLADNEQFF,TGTGCCAGCAGTTTAAAGGGACTAGCCGACAATGAGCAGTTCTTC
TRBV6-4,TRBD1,TRBJ1-5,few,CASSGQGADNQPQHF,TGTGCCAGCAGTGGCCAGGGGGCCGACAATCAGCCCCAGCATTTT
TRBV4-2,-,TRBJ2-3,many,CASSQDPNPGDTQYF,TGTGCCAGCAGCCAAGATCCTAATCCGGGGGATACGCAGTATTTT
TRBV19,-,TRBJ2-1,many,CASSRIPGGYNEQFF,TGTGCCAGTAGTCGGATCCCGGGTGGCTACAATGAGCAGTTCTTC
TRBV3-1,-,TRBJ1-3,few,CASSHPTVFSGNTIYF,TGTGCCAGCAGCCACCCGACAGTCTTCTCTGGAAACACCATATATTTT
TRBV30,TRBD1,TRBJ2-6,-,CAWTLSGQGVFGANVLTF,TGTGCCTGGACCTTATCGGGACAGGGTGTCTTTGGGGCCAACGTCCTGACTTTC
TRBV19,-,TRBJ1-5,-,CASTGRSWPQHF,TGTGCCAGTACAGGTCGGTCTTGGCCCCAGCATTTT
TRBV19,TRBD1,TRBJ1-2,-,CASKRTQGATDGYTF,TGTGCCAGTAAGCGAACCCAGGGGGCGACAGATGGCTACACCTTC
TRBV6-5,TRBD2,TRBJ2-7,many,CASGAGQSYEQYF,TGTGCCAGCGGAGCGGGGCAGTCCTACGAGCAGTACTTC
TRBV27,-,TRBJ2-3,-,CASSGYQTTDTQYF,TGTGCCAGCAGTGGTTATCAGACCACAGATACGCAGTATTTT
TRBV2,TRBD2,TRBJ2-3,many,CASSVGSGVTDTQYF,TGTGCCAGCAGTGTTGGTAGCGGGGTCACAGATACGCAGTATTTT
TRBV19,-,TRBJ1-6,medium-sized,CASSLSNSPLHF,TGTGCCAGTAGCTTGTCCAATTCACCCCTCCACTTT
TRBV4-1,TRBD1,TRBJ1-4,many,CASSQGPGQPNEKLFF,TGCGCCAGCAGCCAAGGCCCGGGACAGCCTAATGAAAAACTGTTTTTT
TRBV7-2,TRBD2,TRBJ2-7,many,CASSSGLAPYEQYF,TGTGCCAGCAGCTCCGGACTAGCGCCCTACGAGCAGTACTTC
TRBV6-1,TRBD1,TRBJ1-4,many,CATSGQANEKLFF,TGTGCCACCTCCGGACAGGCTAATGAAAAACTGTTTTTT